The source of this TCR beta chain is a study of shared T cell receptors in the human thymus. Concerning this clone itself: The junction does not match germline at one end; this may be a read error.

This CDR3 comprises 15 residues. Germline V gives CDR1 MNHNS, CDR2 SASEGT. TCRdb's table, derived via immunoSEQ multiplex PCR, lists solely in-frame clones and lacks some. The table includes around 340,000 clones, approximately 95% detected once. The sample was thymocytes. The chain employs TRBV6-1 and TRBJ2-2, with D tentatively TRBD2 (5 bases). This TCR derives from a human donor. The CDR3 spells CASREAGKNTGELFF. In DNA, the CDR3 is TGTGCCAGCAGGGAAGCCGGGAAGAACACCGGGGAGCTGTTTTTT.